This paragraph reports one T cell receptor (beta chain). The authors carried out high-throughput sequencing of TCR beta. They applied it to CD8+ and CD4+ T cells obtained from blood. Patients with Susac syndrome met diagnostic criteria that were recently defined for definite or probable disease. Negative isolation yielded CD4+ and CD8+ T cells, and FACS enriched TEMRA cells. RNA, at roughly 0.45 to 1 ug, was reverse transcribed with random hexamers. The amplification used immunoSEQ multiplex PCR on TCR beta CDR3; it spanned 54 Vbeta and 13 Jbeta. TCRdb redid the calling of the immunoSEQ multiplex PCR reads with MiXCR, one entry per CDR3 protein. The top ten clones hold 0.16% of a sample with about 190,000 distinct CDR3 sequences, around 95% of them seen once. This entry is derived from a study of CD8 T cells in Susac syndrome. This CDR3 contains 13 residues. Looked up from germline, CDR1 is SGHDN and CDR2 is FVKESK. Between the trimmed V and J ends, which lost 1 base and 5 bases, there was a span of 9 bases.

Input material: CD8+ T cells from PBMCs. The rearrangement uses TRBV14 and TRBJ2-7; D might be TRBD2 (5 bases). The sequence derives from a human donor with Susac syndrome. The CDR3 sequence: CASSQGGVNEQYF. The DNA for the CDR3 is TGTGCCAGCAGCCAAGGGGGAGTCAACGAGCAGTACTTC.